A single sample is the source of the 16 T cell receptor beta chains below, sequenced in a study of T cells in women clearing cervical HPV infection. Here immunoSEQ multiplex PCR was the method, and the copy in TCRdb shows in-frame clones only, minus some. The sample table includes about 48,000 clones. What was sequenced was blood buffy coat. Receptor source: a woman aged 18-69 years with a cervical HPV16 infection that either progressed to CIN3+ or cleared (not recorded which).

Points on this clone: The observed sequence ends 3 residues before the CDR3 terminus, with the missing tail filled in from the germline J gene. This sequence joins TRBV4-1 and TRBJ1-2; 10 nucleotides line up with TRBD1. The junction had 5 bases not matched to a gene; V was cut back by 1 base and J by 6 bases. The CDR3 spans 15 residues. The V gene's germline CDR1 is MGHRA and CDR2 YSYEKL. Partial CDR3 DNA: TGCGCCAGCAGCCAAGTCTGGGACAGGGGTGATGGC. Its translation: CASSQVWDRGDG. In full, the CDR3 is CASSQVWDRGDGYTF.

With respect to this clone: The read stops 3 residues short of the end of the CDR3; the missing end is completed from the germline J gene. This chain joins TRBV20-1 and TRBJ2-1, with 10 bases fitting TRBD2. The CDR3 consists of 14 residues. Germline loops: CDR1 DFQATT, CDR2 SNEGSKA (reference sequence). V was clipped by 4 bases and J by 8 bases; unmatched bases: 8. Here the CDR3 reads CSAMASGSWDEQFF. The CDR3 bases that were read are TGCAGTGCTATGGCTAGCGGGAGTTGGGATGAG.

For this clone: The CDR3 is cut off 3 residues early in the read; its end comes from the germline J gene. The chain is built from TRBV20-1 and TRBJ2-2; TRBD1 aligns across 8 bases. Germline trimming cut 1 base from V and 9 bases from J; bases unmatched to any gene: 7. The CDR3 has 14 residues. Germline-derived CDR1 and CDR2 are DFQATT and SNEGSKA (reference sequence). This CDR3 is CSARGQGPSRELFF. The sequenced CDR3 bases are TGCAGTGCTAGAGGACAGGGGCCCTCCAGGGAG.

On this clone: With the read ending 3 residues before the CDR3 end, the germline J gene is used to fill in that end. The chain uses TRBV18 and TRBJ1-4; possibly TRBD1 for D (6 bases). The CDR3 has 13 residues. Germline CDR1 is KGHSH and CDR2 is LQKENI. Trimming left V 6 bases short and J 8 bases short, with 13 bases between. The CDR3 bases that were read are TGTGCCAGCTCCCCAGGACAGCGCGAAAAA. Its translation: CASSPGQREK. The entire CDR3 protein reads CASSPGQREKLFF.

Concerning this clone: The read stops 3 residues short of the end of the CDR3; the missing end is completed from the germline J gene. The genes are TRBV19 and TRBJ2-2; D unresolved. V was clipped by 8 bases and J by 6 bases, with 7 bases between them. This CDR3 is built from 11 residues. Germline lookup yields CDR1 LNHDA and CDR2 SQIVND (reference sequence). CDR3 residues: CASYRAGELFF. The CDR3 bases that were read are TGTGCCAGTTATCGGGCCGGGGAG.

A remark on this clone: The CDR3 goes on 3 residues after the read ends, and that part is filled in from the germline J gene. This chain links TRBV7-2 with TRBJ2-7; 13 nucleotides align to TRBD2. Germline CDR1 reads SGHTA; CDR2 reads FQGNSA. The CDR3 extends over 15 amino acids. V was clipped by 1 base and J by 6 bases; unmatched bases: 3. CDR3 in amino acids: CASSLGTSGGSEQYF. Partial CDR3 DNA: TGTGCCAGCAGCTTAGGGACTAGCGGGGGATCCGAG. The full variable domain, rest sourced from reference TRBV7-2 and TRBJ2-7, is GAGVSQSPSNKVTEKGKDVELRCDPISGHTALYWYRQSLGQGLEFLIYFQGNSAPDKSGLPSDRFSAERTGGSVSTLTIQRTQQEDSAVYLCASSLGTSGGSEQYFGPGTRLTVT.

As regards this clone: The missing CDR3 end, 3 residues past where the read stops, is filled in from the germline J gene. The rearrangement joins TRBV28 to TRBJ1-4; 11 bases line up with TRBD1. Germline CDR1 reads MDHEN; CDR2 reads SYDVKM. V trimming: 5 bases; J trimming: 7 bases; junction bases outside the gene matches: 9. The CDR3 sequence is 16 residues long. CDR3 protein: CASSPYRTGGIEKLFF. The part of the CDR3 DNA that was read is TGTGCCAGCAGTCCCTATCGGACAGGGGGCATTGAAAAA.

CDR3: CASSQLGGGAETQYF. Incomplete CDR3 DNA: TGTGCCAGCAGCCAATTAGGCGGGGGGGCAGAGACC. This chain connects TRBV3-1 (or the pseudogene TRBV3-2) to TRBJ2-5, with 9 bases matching TRBD2. The read gets to within 3 residues of the CDR3 end, and the germline J gene fills in the rest. The V and J ends lost 2 bases and 4 bases, in that order; junction bases with no gene match: 5. The germline V gene encodes CDR1 LGHDT and CDR2 YNNKEL (reference sequence). This CDR3 has 15 amino acids.

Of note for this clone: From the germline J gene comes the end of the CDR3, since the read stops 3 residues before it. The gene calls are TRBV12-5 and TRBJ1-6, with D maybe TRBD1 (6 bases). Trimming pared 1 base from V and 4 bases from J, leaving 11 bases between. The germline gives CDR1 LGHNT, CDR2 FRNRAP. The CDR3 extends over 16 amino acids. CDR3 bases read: TGTGCTAGTGGTTTGGACTGGACAGCGTATAATTCACCC. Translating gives CASGLDWTAYNSP. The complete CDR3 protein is CASGLDWTAYNSPLHF.

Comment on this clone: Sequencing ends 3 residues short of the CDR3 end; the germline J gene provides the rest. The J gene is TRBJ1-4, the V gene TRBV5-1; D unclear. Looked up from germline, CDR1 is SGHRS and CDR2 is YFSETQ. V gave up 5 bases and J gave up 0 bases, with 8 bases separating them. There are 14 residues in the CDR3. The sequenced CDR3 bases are TGCGCCAGCAGTTACAGTGCAACTAATGAAAAA. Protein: CASSYSATNEK. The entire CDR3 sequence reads CASSYSATNEKLFF.

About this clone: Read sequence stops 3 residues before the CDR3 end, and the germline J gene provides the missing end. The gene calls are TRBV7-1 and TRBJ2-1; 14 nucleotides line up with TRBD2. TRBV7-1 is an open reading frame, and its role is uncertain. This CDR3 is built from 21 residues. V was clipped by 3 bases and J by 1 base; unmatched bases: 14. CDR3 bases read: TGTGCCAGCAGCTCCGGGACTAGCGGGAGCCTAAGGTTCGATTCCTACAATGAG. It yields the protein CASSSGTSGSLRFDSYNE. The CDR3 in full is CASSSGTSGSLRFDSYNEQFF.

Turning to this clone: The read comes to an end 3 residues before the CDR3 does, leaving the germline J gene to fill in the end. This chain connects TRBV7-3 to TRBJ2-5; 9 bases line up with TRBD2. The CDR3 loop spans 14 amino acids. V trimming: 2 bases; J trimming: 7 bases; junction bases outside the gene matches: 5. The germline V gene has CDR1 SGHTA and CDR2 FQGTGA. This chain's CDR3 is CASSLERGVGTQYF. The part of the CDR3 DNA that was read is TGTGCCAGCAGCTTAGAGCGGGGGGTCGGGACC.

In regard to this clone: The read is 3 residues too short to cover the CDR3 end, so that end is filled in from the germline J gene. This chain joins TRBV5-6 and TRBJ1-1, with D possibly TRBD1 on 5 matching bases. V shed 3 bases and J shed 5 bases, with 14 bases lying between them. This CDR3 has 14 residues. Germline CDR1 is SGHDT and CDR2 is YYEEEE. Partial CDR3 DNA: TGTGCCAGCAGCTCAGGGAATTCTGGTACTGAA. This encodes CASSSGNSGTE. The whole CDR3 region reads CASSSGNSGTEAFF.

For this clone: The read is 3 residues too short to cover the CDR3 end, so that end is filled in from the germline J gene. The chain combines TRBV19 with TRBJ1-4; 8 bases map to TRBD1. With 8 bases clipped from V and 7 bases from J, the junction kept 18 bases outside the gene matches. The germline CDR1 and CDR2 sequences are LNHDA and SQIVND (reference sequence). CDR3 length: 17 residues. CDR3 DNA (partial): TGTGCCAGTCGCGATCGTCAGGGGGCGCAGGGAGGTGAAAAA. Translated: CASRDRQGAQGGEK. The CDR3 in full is CASRDRQGAQGGEKLFF. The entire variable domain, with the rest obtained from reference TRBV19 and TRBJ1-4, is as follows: DGGITQSPKYLFRKEGQNVTLSCEQNLNHDAMYWYRQDPGQGLRLIYYSQIVNDFQKGDIAEGYSVSREKKESFPLTVTSAQKNPTAFYLCASRDRQGAQGGEKLFFGSGTQLSVL.

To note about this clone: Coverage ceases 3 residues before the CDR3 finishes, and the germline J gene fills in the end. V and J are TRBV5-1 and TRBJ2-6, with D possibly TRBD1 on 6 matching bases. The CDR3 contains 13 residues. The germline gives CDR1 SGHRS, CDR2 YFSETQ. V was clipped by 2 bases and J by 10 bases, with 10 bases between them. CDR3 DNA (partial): TGCGCCAGCAGCTTACAGGGTCAGAACGTC. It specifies CASSLQGQNV. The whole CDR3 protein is CASSLQGQNVLTF. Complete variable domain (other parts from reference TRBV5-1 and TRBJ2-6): KAGVTQTPRYLIKTRGQQVTLSCSPISGHRSVSWYQQTPGQGLQFLFEYFSETQRNKGNFPGRFSGRQFSNSRSEMNVSTLELGDSALYLCASSLQGQNVLTFGAGSRLTVL.

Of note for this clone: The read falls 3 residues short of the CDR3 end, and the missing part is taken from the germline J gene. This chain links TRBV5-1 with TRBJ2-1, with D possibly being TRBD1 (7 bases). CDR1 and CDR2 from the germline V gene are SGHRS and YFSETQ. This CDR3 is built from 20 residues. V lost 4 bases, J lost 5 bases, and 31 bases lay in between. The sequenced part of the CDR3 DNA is TGCGCCAGCAGCAAGCGCTTGACAGGGCCGGGGGCATTTTATAACAATGAG. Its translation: CASSKRLTGPGAFYNNE. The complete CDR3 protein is CASSKRLTGPGAFYNNEQFF.